These 29 T cell receptor beta chains came from one sample sequenced in a study of identical twins. TCRdb used MiXCR to reprocess the 5' RACE reads, holding one entry per CDR3 protein. The table lists about 200,000 distinct CDR3 sequences, roughly 10% of them singletons, with 8% to 10% in the top ten. The specimen was memory T cells sorted from blood. The source is a man between 50 and 59 years old in good health.

This clonotype was counted at least ten times. The chain uses TRBV4-2 and TRBJ2-7; 12 bases are shared with TRBD2. Germline CDR1 reads LGHNA; CDR2 reads YNFKEQ. This CDR3 region has 14 residues. Trimming cost V 0 bases and J 10 bases; bases outside gene matches: 4. As DNA, the CDR3 is TGTGCCAGCAGCCAAGACCGGACTAGCGGGGTCCAGTACTTC. Protein: CASSQDRTSGVQYF.

This clonotype was observed a handful of times. The chain couples TRBV18 to TRBJ2-1; D is possibly TRBD2 (5 bases). V gave up 5 bases and J gave up 2 bases, with 19 bases separating them. Germline loops: CDR1 KGHSH, CDR2 LQKENI. The CDR3 sequence is 17 residues long. CDR3 protein: CASSTTSSGTTYNEQFF. CDR3 DNA sequence: TGTGCCAGCTCAACCACCTCCAGCGGAACGACCTACAATGAGCAGTTCTTC. The whole variable domain, remainder taken from reference TRBV18 and TRBJ2-1, is NAGVMQNPRHLVRRRGQEARLRCSPMKGHSHVYWYRQLPEEGLKFMVYLQKENIIDESGMPKERFSAEFPKEGPSILRIQQVVRGDSAAYFCASSTTSSGTTYNEQFFGPGTRLTVL.

J is TRBJ2-7 and V is TRBV20-1, with D possibly TRBD1 on 6 matching bases. CDR1 DFQATT and CDR2 SNEGSKA come from the germline V gene (reference sequence). This CDR3 has 12 residues. The germline V and J ends were trimmed by 4 bases and 2 bases, with 9 bases remaining between them. Written as DNA, the CDR3 is TGCAGTGCTATCCAGGGGACCTACGAGCAGTACTTC. This sequence encodes CSAIQGTYEQYF.

This clonotype has a handful of counts. The V and J genes are TRBV27 and TRBJ2-7; TRBD2 matches at 7 bases. V shed 0 bases, J shed 4 bases, and the junction held 6 bases outside the gene matches. The CDR3 is 15 residues long. Germline V gene data show CDR1 as MNHEY and CDR2 as SMNVEV (reference sequence). Here the CDR3 DNA reads TGTGCCAGCAGTTTATCGGCACTCGGGGGGTACGAGCAGTACTTC. Encoded protein: CASSLSALGGYEQYF.

The chain couples TRBV5-1 to TRBJ2-7, with D perhaps TRBD1 (5 bases). The CDR3 contains 13 residues. Germline CDR1 reads SGHRS; CDR2 reads YFSETQ. Deletions cut 3 bases from V and 4 bases from J, with 11 bases between. CDR3 coding DNA: TGCGCCAGCAGCTGGGCCCAGGGATACGAGCAGTACTTC. Protein product: CASSWAQGYEQYF.

This clonotype showed up many times. V usage is TRBV24-1 and J usage is TRBJ2-5; 12 positions match TRBD1. The CDR3 sequence is 17 residues long. V trimming: 2 bases; J trimming: 5 bases; junction bases outside the gene matches: 8. In germline, CDR1 is KGHDR, CDR2 SFDVKD. The CDR3 DNA follows: TGTGCCACCAGTGATTCCGCCGGGACAGGGGGCTGGGAGACCCAGTACTTC. Translating it yields CATSDSAGTGGWETQYF.

The sample holds many counts of this clonotype. The chain combines TRBV6-5 with TRBJ1-2, with 8 bases aligning to TRBD1. After removal of 0 bases from V and 1 base from J, the junction contained 7 bases not matched to a gene. Germline lookup yields CDR1 MNHEY and CDR2 SVGAGI. This CDR3 is built from 17 residues. The CDR3 DNA reads as TGTGCCAGCAGTTACTCGCCAGGGGGCTTGGATAACTATGGCTACACCTTC. Its protein is CASSYSPGGLDNYGYTF.

This clonotype has a count of ten or more. V gene TRBV5-1 combines with J gene TRBJ2-5; possibly TRBD2 for D (6 bases). The length of the CDR3 is 14 residues. From germline, CDR1 is SGHRS and CDR2 YFSETQ. Deletions cut 4 bases from V and 2 bases from J, with 12 bases between. The CDR3 loop reads CASSDYGSQETQYF. The CDR3 DNA follows: TGCGCCAGCAGCGACTACGGGAGTCAAGAGACCCAGTACTTC.

This rearrangement joins TRBV11-1 to TRBJ1-4; 7 positions match TRBD1. CDR3 length: 18 amino acids. The ends lost 1 base at V and 11 bases at J; junction bases unmatched: 19. Germline CDR1 SGHAT, CDR2 FQDESV (reference sequence). The CDR3 loop reads CASSLGSLRQGIIRKLFF. In DNA form, the CDR3 reads TGTGCCAGCAGCTTAGGATCGCTGAGACAGGGTATAATCAGGAAACTGTTTTTT. The variable domain in full, completed from reference TRBV11-1 and TRBJ1-4, reads EAEVAQSPRYKITEKSQAVAFWCDPISGHATLYWYRQILGQGPELLVQFQDESVVDDSQLPKDRFSAERLKGVDSTLKIQPAELGDSAMYLCASSLGSLRQGIIRKLFFGSGTQLSVL.

This chain links TRBV18 with TRBJ2-7, with TRBD2 matching over 7 bases. The V segment lost 2 bases and the J segment 2 bases; nucleotides outside the gene matches: 3. CDR3 length: 14 residues. Germline lookup yields CDR1 KGHSH and CDR2 LQKENI. Here the CDR3 reads CASSPRGGTYEQYF. In DNA, the CDR3 is TGTGCCAGCTCACCAAGGGGAGGGACCTACGAGCAGTACTTC.

The table lists this clonotype with many counts. The V gene is TRBV20-1, the J gene TRBJ1-4; a possible D gene is TRBD1 (6 bases). Looked up from germline, CDR1 is DFQATT and CDR2 is SNEGSKA (reference sequence). V shed 5 bases and J shed 0 bases, with 13 bases lying between them. This CDR3 region has 15 residues. The CDR3 here is CSADVPGATNEKLFF. The DNA of the CDR3 is TGCAGTGCTGACGTTCCAGGGGCAACTAATGAAAAACTGTTTTTT.

This clonotype was recorded at least ten times. The J gene is TRBJ2-2, the V gene TRBV6-5; D not resolved. Trimming shortened V by 4 bases and J by 1 base, and 7 bases separated the two germline ends. Germline CDR1 and CDR2: MNHEY and SVGAGI. The CDR3 is made up of 14 amino acids. CDR3 in amino acids: CASSSWGNTGELFF. Written as DNA, the CDR3 is TGTGCCAGCAGTTCCTGGGGGAACACCGGGGAGCTGTTTTTT.

The CDR3 loop is CASSLGALYRIGELFF. The CDR3 nucleotides are TGTGCCAGCAGCTTAGGCGCACTGTACCGGATCGGGGAGCTGTTTTTT. The chain couples TRBV11-2 to TRBJ2-2; D is unresolved. Trimming removed 1 base at V and 7 bases at J, with 16 bases between. CDR3 size: 16 residues. Germline-derived CDR1 and CDR2 are SGHAT and FQNNGV.

This rearrangement joins TRBV20-1 to TRBJ2-3; D might be TRBD1 (6 bases). CDR1 and CDR2 from the germline V gene are DFQATT and SNEGSKA (reference sequence). The V end was cut by 5 bases, the J end by 2 bases, with 17 bases between. This CDR3 region has 15 residues. CDR3 protein: CSAVNPTGLTDTQYF. The DNA of the CDR3 is TGCAGTGCTGTAAACCCCACAGGGCTCACAGATACGCAGTATTTT.

This clonotype was counted at least ten times. The V call is TRBV20-1, the J call TRBJ2-1; D unclear. Trimming shortened V by 0 bases and J by 9 bases, and 18 bases separated the two germline ends. CDR1 is DFQATT, CDR2 SNEGSKA, per germline (reference sequence). The CDR3 consists of 15 residues. The CDR3 nucleotides are TGCAGTGCTAGAGAGCGGAGCGTAATGTCGGGTGAGCAGTTCTTC. It yields the protein CSARERSVMSGEQFF.

As to this clonotype: A much more abundant neighbour one base away suggests this may be a read error. This chain joins TRBV7-9 and TRBJ1-2; perhaps TRBD1 as D (6 bases). The length of the CDR3 is 16 residues. CDR1 SEHNR and CDR2 FQNEAQ come from the germline V gene (reference sequence). CDR3 DNA: TGTGCCGGCAGCCCATCCGGGGGCCTACCAAACTATGGCTACACCTTC. Translation gives CAGSPSGGLPNYGYTF.

This clonotype was observed at least ten times. The chain has TRBV5-4 and TRBJ2-3, with 9 bases identical to TRBD2. The CDR3 sequence is 16 residues long. With V trimmed by 0 bases and J by 0 bases, 2 bases remained unmatched. Germline-derived CDR1 and CDR2 are SGHNT and YYREEE (reference sequence). The CDR3 nucleotides are TGTGCCAGCAGCTTGGTGGCGGGGGGGAGCACAGATACGCAGTATTTT. It codes for CASSLVAGGSTDTQYF.

This clonotype has more than one count but fewer than ten. This sequence joins TRBV7-9 and TRBJ2-1; D is ambiguous. This CDR3 is 15 amino acids long. Trimming removed 4 bases at V and 4 bases at J, with 14 bases between. CDR1 is SEHNR, CDR2 FQNEAQ, per germline (reference sequence). CDR3 sequence (DNA): TGTGCCAGCAGCTACCCCGGCGCGCAGTACAATGAGCAGTTCTTC. Translated, it gives CASSYPGAQYNEQFF.

This clonotype was found a few times. J is TRBJ2-5 and V is TRBV10-3, with D perhaps TRBD1 (6 bases). V shed 6 bases and J shed 0 bases, with 8 bases lying between them. The V gene's germline CDR1 is ENHRY and CDR2 SYGVKD. The CDR3 sequence is 13 residues long. CDR3 bases: TGTGCCATCAGGAGGGACAACCAAGAGACCCAGTACTTC. As protein: CAIRRDNQETQYF.

The chain links TRBV5-6 to TRBJ1-1; D is undetermined. CDR1 and CDR2 from the germline V gene are SGHDT and YYEEEE. The CDR3 runs 13 residues. The V and J ends lost 4 bases and 4 bases respectively, with 11 bases between them. CDR3 protein: CASSTPRATEAFF. In nucleotides, the CDR3 is TGTGCCAGCAGCACCCCAAGGGCCACTGAAGCTTTCTTT.

This clonotype has ten or more counts. This rearrangement joins TRBV21-1 to TRBJ2-7; the table's D call, TRBD1, has no DNA check behind it. TRBV21-1 is given as a pseudogene. This CDR3 contains 13 residues. The CDR3, as DNA: TGTGCCTACCAGCGCGCCAGGCATTGCGAGCAGTACTTC. Residues: CAYQRARHCEQYF.

This clonotype was seen a handful of times. J is TRBJ1-4 and V is TRBV25-1, with D possibly TRBD1 on 5 matching bases. Trimming took 1 base from V and 2 from J, leaving 11 bases between them. The CDR3 loop spans 16 amino acids. Germline values: CDR1 MGHDK, CDR2 SYGVNS. The CDR3 DNA is TGTGCCAGCAGTGAATTTAGGGGAGGGACTAATGAAAAACTGTTTTTT. Translation: CASSEFRGGTNEKLFF.

The chain uses TRBV7-7 and TRBJ2-5, with 7 bases matching TRBD2. CDR3 length equals 14 residues. Germline trimming cut 4 bases from V and 3 bases from J; bases unmatched to any gene: 5. The germline gives CDR1 SSHAT, CDR2 FNYEAQ (reference sequence). CDR3 amino acids: CASSSGTIKETQYF. CDR3 DNA: TGTGCCAGCAGCTCTGGGACTATCAAAGAGACCCAGTACTTC.

The genes are TRBV27 and TRBJ2-1, with 13 bases lining up with TRBD2. Trimming cost V 5 bases and J 6 bases; bases outside gene matches: 7. This CDR3 region has 16 residues. Germline lookup yields CDR1 MNHEY and CDR2 SMNVEV (reference sequence). This CDR3 reads CASSNPTSGRTNEQFF. CDR3 nucleotide sequence: TGTGCCAGCAGTAACCCGACTAGCGGGAGGACCAATGAGCAGTTCTTC.

The chain combines TRBV29-1 with TRBJ2-7, with a weak D call TRBD1 (7 bases). The V and J ends lost 0 bases and 3 bases respectively, with 12 bases between them. Germline loops: CDR1 SQVTM, CDR2 ANQGSEA. There are 14 residues in the CDR3. CDR3 residues: CSVEDRGVDYEQYF. DNA for the CDR3: TGCAGCGTTGAAGACAGGGGGGTAGACTACGAGCAGTACTTC.

Ten or more counts support this clonotype. The rearrangement joins TRBV4-2 to TRBJ1-2, with no clear D. V shed 4 bases and J shed 6 bases, with 12 bases lying between them. The CDR3 has 13 amino acids. Germline-derived CDR1 and CDR2 are LGHNA and YNFKEQ. The DNA of the CDR3 is TGTGCCAGCAGCCCCGAGGGTCTTGATGGCTACACCTTC. It is translated as CASSPEGLDGYTF.

The J gene is TRBJ1-2, the V gene TRBV4-2, with D maybe TRBD1 (6 bases). The V gene's germline CDR1 is LGHNA and CDR2 YNFKEQ. Trimming shortened V by 0 bases and J by 2 bases, and 10 bases separated the two germline ends. The CDR3 is made up of 15 amino acids. The CDR3 nucleotides are TGTGCCAGCAGCCAAGAAGGCAGGGGAAACTATGGCTACACCTTC. It is translated as CASSQEGRGNYGYTF.

The V and J genes are TRBV28 and TRBJ1-6, with 8 bases lining up with TRBD1. J gave up 3 bases and V 7 bases, and 8 bases lay outside the gene matches. The CDR3 covers 16 residues. Germline values: CDR1 MDHEN, CDR2 SYDVKM. The CDR3 DNA follows: TGTGCCAGCATCCACAGGGGGTTACTCTATAATTCACCCCTCCACTTT. It codes for CASIHRGLLYNSPLHF.

This clonotype was counted between two and nine times. The J gene is TRBJ1-4, the V gene TRBV3-1; D call uncertain. Germline lookup yields CDR1 LGHDT and CDR2 YNNKEL (reference sequence). This CDR3 comprises 14 residues. The V and J ends lost 4 bases and 8 bases respectively, with 14 bases between them. The CDR3 DNA reads as TGTGCCAGCAGCCTTCTCCTCGAAGGGGAAAAACTGTTTTTT. It translates to CASSLLLEGEKLFF.